Presented here are 21 T cell receptor beta chains from one specimen sequenced in a study of CD8+CD57+ T cells in acquired aplastic anemia. TCR beta VDJ and CDR3 were profiled, and genomic DNA was the template. TCRdb itself ran the reads through MiXCR, one entry per CDR3 protein. The sample has about 68,000 distinct CDR3 sequences; approximately 50% are singletons. The specimen sequenced was sorted CD4+, CD8+, or CD8+CD57+ T cells (not recorded which) from PBMCs. The source of these receptors is a human donor in good health, serving as a control.

This clonotype was seen at least ten times. As DNA, the CDR3 is TGTGCCAGCAGCGCCGACCGGGACAGGGAAGGAGATACGCAGTATTTT. This sequence encodes CASSADRDREGDTQYF. The chain has TRBV7-8 and TRBJ2-3; 9 bases are shared with TRBD1. The CDR3 covers 16 residues. Germline trimming cut 5 bases from V and 5 bases from J; bases unmatched to any gene: 11. The germline gives CDR1 SGHVS, CDR2 FQNEAQ. Filled out from reference TRBV7-8 and TRBJ2-3, the complete variable domain reads GAGVSQSPRYKVAKRGQDVALRCDPISGHVSLFWYQQALGQGPEFLTYFQNEAQLDKSGLPSDRFFAERPEGSVSTLKIQRTQQEDSAVYLCASSADRDREGDTQYFGPGTRLTVL.

The rearrangement uses TRBV3-1 and TRBJ1-2; D call uncertain. Germline V gene data show CDR1 as LGHDT and CDR2 as YNNKEL (reference sequence). The CDR3 is 12 amino acids. The germline V and J ends were trimmed by 5 bases and 7 bases, with 11 bases remaining between them. The CDR3 is CASSYGPGGYTF. CDR3 coding DNA: TGTGCCAGCAGCTACGGACCTGGTGGCTACACCTTC.

The V call is TRBV25-1, the J call TRBJ2-7, with a possible D match to TRBD2 (5 bases). The ends were cut back, 6 bases at V and 2 bases at J, with 20 bases in the middle. The CDR3 covers 16 residues. The germline CDR1 and CDR2 sequences are MGHDK and SYGVNS. In DNA, the CDR3 is TGTGCCAGCAGCTCTGGCAGTCGAGGGATAACCTACGAGCAGTACTTC. It translates to CASSSGSRGITYEQYF.

The chain links TRBV29-1 to TRBJ1-2; D remains ambiguous. The CDR3 contains 10 residues. The ends were cut back, 4 bases at V and 5 bases at J, with 5 bases in the middle. In germline, CDR1 is SQVTM, CDR2 ANQGSEA. In nucleotides, the CDR3 is TGCAGCGTTGCAGAGTATGGCTACACCTTC. Translated, it gives CSVAEYGYTF.

This clonotype occurred many times. The rearrangement uses TRBV6-2 or TRBV6-3 and TRBJ1-1; D remains ambiguous. CDR1 is MNHEY, CDR2 SVGEGT, per germline. This CDR3 comprises 13 residues. V was pared by 3 bases and J by 5 bases, with 10 bases between. For the CDR3, the DNA is TGTGCCAGCAGTTATTGGACGCAAACTGAAGCTTTCTTT. It translates to CASSYWTQTEAFF.

This rearrangement joins TRBV9 to TRBJ1-6, with 7 positions matching TRBD1. The V and J ends lost 2 bases and 7 bases, in that order; junction bases with no gene match: 6. In germline, CDR1 is SGDLS, CDR2 YYNGEE. This CDR3 is 15 amino acids long. CDR3 coding DNA: TGTGCCAGCAGCGTGACAGGGTCAGTCAATTCACCCCTCCACTTT. It yields the protein CASSVTGSVNSPLHF.

This clonotype came up once. The chain links TRBV24-1 to TRBJ2-7; unclear D gene. Trimming took off 4 bases at V and 4 bases at J, with 13 bases between the two ends. CDR1 KGHDR and CDR2 SFDVKD come from the germline V gene. This CDR3 is built from 14 residues. CDR3 loop: CATSEATQLYEQYF. CDR3 DNA: TGTGCCACCAGTGAGGCCACCCAGCTTTACGAGCAGTACTTC.

This clonotype appeared a single time. The V gene is TRBV20-1, the J gene TRBJ1-1; D ambiguous. From germline, CDR1 is DFQATT and CDR2 SNEGSKA (reference sequence). The CDR3 sequence is 13 residues long. V was clipped by 0 bases and J by 9 bases, with 14 bases between them. This CDR3 reads CSAREDAGFQAFF. The CDR3 DNA follows: TGCAGTGCTAGAGAGGACGCCGGTTTCCAAGCTTTCTTT.

This clonotype has at least ten counts. V is TRBV12-3 or TRBV12-4 and J is TRBJ2-5; 8 bases agree with TRBD1. V trimming: 6 bases; J trimming: 4 bases; junction bases outside the gene matches: 13. The CDR3 loop spans 16 amino acids. The CDR3 reads CASSPSTGDMAETQYF. DNA of the CDR3: TGTGCCAGCAGCCCATCGACAGGGGATATGGCAGAGACCCAGTACTTC.

Within the sample, this clonotype is medium-sized. This chain connects TRBV7-9 to TRBJ1-1, with 7 bases matching TRBD1. Per germline, CDR1 SEHNR and CDR2 FQNEAQ (reference sequence). The CDR3 runs 11 residues. Unmatched junction bases numbered 4, after V lost 8 bases and J lost 7 bases. This CDR3 reads CASGGQREAFF. The DNA for the CDR3 is TGTGCCAGCGGGGGACAGCGTGAAGCTTTCTTT. Looking up the rest from reference TRBV7-9 and TRBJ1-1 gives the full variable domain: DTGVSQNPRHKITKRGQNVTFRCDPISEHNRLYWYRQTLGQGPEFLTYFQNEAQLEKSRLLSDRFSAERPKGSFSTLEIQRTEQGDSAMYLCASGGQREAFFGQGTRLTVV.

In this sample, this clonotype turned up a few times. The rearrangement links TRBV7-2 to TRBJ2-1; D call uncertain. Trimming shortened V by 0 bases and J by 3 bases, and 0 bases separated the two germline ends. Germline V lookup: CDR1 SGHTA, CDR2 FQGNSA. The CDR3 extends over 12 amino acids. CDR3 protein: CASSLAYNEQFF. The CDR3 bases are TGTGCCAGCAGCTTAGCCTACAATGAGCAGTTCTTC. Full variable domain (remainder filled in from reference TRBV7-2 and TRBJ2-1): GAGVSQSPSNKVTEKGKDVELRCDPISGHTALYWYRQSLGQGLEFLIYFQGNSAPDKSGLPSDRFSAERTGGSVSTLTIQRTQQEDSAVYLCASSLAYNEQFFGPGTRLTVL.

This clonotype occurred many times. This chain uses TRBV27 with TRBJ2-6; D gene unclear. Deletions cut 5 bases from V and 2 bases from J, with 19 bases between. The germline CDR1 and CDR2 sequences are MNHEY and SMNVEV (reference sequence). The CDR3 covers 18 residues. The CDR3 DNA follows: TGTGCCAGCAGTCCGTTATCGGCAAACGGGCCTGGGGCCAACGTCCTGACTTTC. It encodes CASSPLSANGPGANVLTF.

In DNA form, the CDR3 reads TGTGCCAGTAGTCCCCACCCCGGTGGCTACAATGAGCAGTTCTTC. It is translated as CASSPHPGGYNEQFF. The chain carries TRBV19 and TRBJ2-1; D not certain. Trimming cost V 5 bases and J 3 bases, with 14 bases left between them. Germline assignment: CDR1 LNHDA and CDR2 SQIVND (reference sequence). There are 15 residues in the CDR3.

The table lists this clonotype with many counts. V usage is TRBV14 and J usage is TRBJ1-1; 11 bases align to TRBD1. Trimming at V came to 3 bases and at J to 4 bases, leaving 10 bases not matched to a gene. CDR1 is SGHDN, CDR2 FVKESK, per germline. The CDR3 contains 17 residues. The CDR3: CASSQVPGTGGLTEAFF. CDR3 in DNA: TGTGCCAGCAGCCAGGTTCCGGGGACAGGGGGACTCACTGAAGCTTTCTTT.

The V call is TRBV4-1, the J call TRBJ2-7; 8 bases line up with TRBD1. The ends lost 3 bases at V and 7 bases at J; junction bases unmatched: 26. The CDR3 sequence is 20 residues long. Germline V lookup: CDR1 MGHRA, CDR2 YSYEKL. The CDR3, as DNA: TGCGCCAGCAGCCACCCTCCCACCGGGACAGGTGAACTTTCCTACAATGAGCAGTACTTC. Translating gives CASSHPPTGTGELSYNEQYF.

This chain uses TRBV20-1 with TRBJ2-7; D uncertain. V was shortened by 3 bases and J by 3 bases, with 12 bases between the two germline ends. The CDR3 loop spans 13 amino acids. Germline V CDR1 and CDR2: DFQATT, SNEGSKA (reference sequence). The CDR3 sequence is CSASRYDGYEQYF. The CDR3 coding sequence is TGCAGTGCTAGTCGATACGACGGCTACGAGCAGTACTTC.

The CDR3 is CASSSGQDSPLHF. The CDR3 DNA sequence: TGTGCCAGCAGCTCTGGACAGGATTCACCCCTCCACTTT. This chain joins TRBV7-6 and TRBJ1-6, with 7 bases that match TRBD1. Germline CDR1 is SGHVS and CDR2 is FNYEAQ. The CDR3 totals 13 residues. Trimming removed 4 bases from V and 8 bases from J; junction bases left unmatched: 2.

As for this clonotype: This may stem from a read error, because a much larger clone lies one nucleotide away. CDR3 residues: CASSVIGLDTQYF. Written as DNA, the CDR3 is TGTGCCAGCAGTGTGATAGGGCTAGATACGCAGTATTTT. The rearrangement joins TRBV27 to TRBJ2-3; D ambiguous. The CDR3 totals 13 residues. Between the trimmed V and J ends, which lost 5 bases and 5 bases, there was a span of 11 bases. From germline, CDR1 is MNHEY and CDR2 SMNVEV (reference sequence).

Turning to this clonotype: Sequence at one end of the junction differs from germline and may be a read error. The chain employs TRBV7-8 and TRBJ1-1, with D maybe TRBD1 (5 bases). There are 13 residues in the CDR3. CDR1 and CDR2 from the germline V gene are SGHVS and FQNEAQ. DNA for the CDR3: TGTGCCAGCGGCCAGGGCCCGAACGCTGAAGCTTTCTTT. This encodes CASGQGPNAEAFF.

The gene calls are TRBV19 and TRBJ1-6, with D hard to call. The ends were cut back, 8 bases at V and 0 bases at J, with 5 bases in the middle. From germline, CDR1 is LNHDA and CDR2 SQIVND (reference sequence). The CDR3 is 13 residues long. CDR3 DNA sequence: TGTGCCAGTGGGAGCTCCTATAATTCACCCCTCCACTTT. It yields the protein CASGSSYNSPLHF.

This clonotype was detected ten times or more. The chain links TRBV27 to TRBJ1-1, with D unclear. CDR3 length: 13 amino acids. Per the germline V gene, CDR1 is MNHEY and CDR2 is SMNVEV (reference sequence). Trimming removed 1 base from V and 3 bases from J, with 6 bases in between. The chain's CDR3 is CASSLLKDTEAFF. The DNA for the CDR3 is TGTGCCAGCAGTTTATTGAAGGACACTGAAGCTTTCTTT.